The 32 T cell receptor beta chains in this list originate from one sample, sequenced in a study of T cell responses to AZD1222 COVID-19 vaccine. Repertoires were generated with immunoSEQ multiplex PCR, while TCRdb's copy carries only in-frame clones and drops some. Among 100,000 to 150,000 clones listed, roughly 88% were seen once. Specimen: peripheral blood, collected on day 0 of MenACWY control vaccination. These receptors were taken from an adult in good health.

V and J are TRBV11-2 and TRBJ2-1, with 7 bases that match TRBD2. This CDR3 spans 15 amino acids. Germline CDR1 is SGHAT and CDR2 is FQNNGV. Trimming at V came to 0 bases and at J to 5 bases, leaving 4 bases not matched to a gene. The CDR3, as DNA: TGTGCCAGCAGCTTAGATACTAGCGCCCACAATGAGCAGTTCTTC. Its translation: CASSLDTSAHNEQFF.

The V gene is TRBV28, the J gene TRBJ1-2, with 7 bases lining up with TRBD1. V trimming: 3 bases; J trimming: 8 bases; junction bases outside the gene matches: 3. The CDR3 is made up of 12 amino acids. CDR1 and CDR2 (germline): MDHEN, SYDVKM. The CDR3 sequence is CASSFDRVGYTF. In nucleotides, the CDR3 is TGTGCCAGCAGTTTCGACAGGGTCGGCTACACCTTC.

This sequence joins TRBV4-3 and TRBJ2-3, with no clear D. This CDR3 has 15 amino acids. Germline V gene lookup returns CDR1 LGHNA and CDR2 YSLEER. Trimming took 0 bases from V and 2 from J, leaving 9 bases between them. Here the CDR3 DNA reads TGCGCCAGCAGCCAAGACGCCAGCGACACAGATACGCAGTATTTT. Its protein is CASSQDASDTDTQYF.

Only one count was recorded for this clone. This chain connects TRBV7-2 to TRBJ1-5; no firm D call. CDR1 is SGHTA, CDR2 FQGNSA, per germline. The V end lost 5 bases, the J end lost 0 bases, and 14 bases lay between the germline ends. This CDR3 has 16 residues. The CDR3 bases are TGTGCCAGCAGCCAAGCCGGGCCTACTAGCAATCAGCCCCAGCATTTT. Amino acids: CASSQAGPTSNQPQHF.

The V gene is TRBV2, the J gene TRBJ1-2; unclear D gene. CDR1 is SNHLY, CDR2 FYNNEI, per germline. CDR3 length: 12 amino acids. Trimming cost V 2 bases and J 4 bases, with 5 bases left between them. Here the CDR3 DNA reads TGTGCCAGCAGTGAATTGGTCTATGGCTACACCTTC. Its protein product is CASSELVYGYTF.

V usage is TRBV27 and J usage is TRBJ1-5, with TRBD1 as a possible D gene (5 bases). The germline CDR1 and CDR2 sequences are MNHEY and SMNVEV (reference sequence). V lost 3 bases, J lost 3 bases, and 9 bases lay in between. The CDR3 extends over 14 amino acids. The CDR3 region is CASSFGADNQPQHF. CDR3 DNA: TGTGCCAGCAGTTTTGGGGCAGACAATCAGCCCCAGCATTTT.

The gene calls are TRBV5-4 and TRBJ1-2; 12 nucleotides match TRBD1. V shed 0 bases and J 6 bases; nucleotides not matched to a gene: 6. Per germline, CDR1 SGHNT and CDR2 YYREEE (reference sequence). The CDR3 sequence is 16 residues long. CDR3 sequence (DNA): TGTGCCAGCAGCTTGGGGGACAGGGGGCGACTCAATGGCTACACCTTC. Amino acid sequence: CASSLGDRGRLNGYTF.

The chain joins TRBV24-1 to TRBJ2-2; 9 nucleotides align to TRBD1. Germline CDR1 KGHDR, CDR2 SFDVKD. With V trimmed by 1 base and J by 5 bases, 7 bases remained unmatched. This CDR3 comprises 17 residues. In nucleotides, the CDR3 is TGTGCCACCAGTGATTTTGCTGGGACAGGGAGAACCGGGGAGCTGTTTTTT. Translated, it gives CATSDFAGTGRTGELFF.

The chain uses TRBV5-6 and TRBJ2-3, with TRBD2 matching over 10 bases. Germline loops: CDR1 SGHDT, CDR2 YYEEEE. The V segment lost 0 bases and the J segment 6 bases; nucleotides outside the gene matches: 7. The CDR3 is 16 residues long. The CDR3 region has the DNA TGTGCCAGCAGCTTGGCTAGCGGGGGAACTATGGATACGCAGTATTTT. Residues: CASSLASGGTMDTQYF.

The gene calls are TRBV4-1 and TRBJ1-4, with no clear D. Germline V lookup: CDR1 MGHRA, CDR2 YSYEKL. V was pared by 3 bases and J by 0 bases, with 8 bases between. The CDR3 totals 15 residues. The CDR3 sequence: CASSQLEATNEKLFF. The CDR3 nucleotides are TGCGCCAGCAGCCAGTTGGAGGCAACTAATGAAAAACTGTTTTTT.

V and J are TRBV6-2 or TRBV6-3 and TRBJ1-5, with 8 bases lining up with TRBD1. The CDR3 is made up of 15 amino acids. Germline CDR1 and CDR2: MNHEY and SVGEGT. After removal of 5 bases from V and 0 bases from J, the junction contained 3 bases not matched to a gene. CDR3 loop: CASSRQGTSNQPQHF. The CDR3 bases are TGTGCCAGCAGTAGACAGGGGACTAGCAATCAGCCCCAGCATTTT.

This chain joins TRBV12-3 or TRBV12-4 and TRBJ2-2, with no clear D. V lost 6 bases, J lost 7 bases, and 9 bases lay in between. The CDR3 totals 12 residues. CDR3 residues: CASSPAFGELFF. The CDR3 nucleotides are TGTGCCAGCAGCCCCGCGTTCGGGGAGCTGTTTTTT.

V and J are TRBV7-2 and TRBJ1-6; the D gene is possibly TRBD1 (5 bases). The CDR3 consists of 14 residues. In germline, CDR1 is SGHTA, CDR2 FQGNSA. V lost 1 base and J lost 7, with 8 bases in between. The CDR3 reads CASSLVGANSPLHF. The CDR3 DNA reads as TGTGCCAGCAGCTTAGTAGGGGCGAATTCACCCCTCCACTTT.

This sequence joins TRBV2 and TRBJ1-1; no clear D gene. The CDR3 has 13 amino acids. The ends were cut back, 6 bases at V and 0 bases at J, with 8 bases in the middle. Germline CDR1 and CDR2: SNHLY and FYNNEI. The CDR3, as DNA: TGTGCCAGCAGGGCGTCCATGAACACTGAAGCTTTCTTT. This codes for CASRASMNTEAFF.

This chain links TRBV7-9 with TRBJ1-3, with D unclear. The V gene's germline CDR1 is SEHNR and CDR2 FQNEAQ (reference sequence). The length of the CDR3 is 12 residues. V shed 7 bases and J shed 4 bases, with 8 bases lying between them. CDR3 amino acids: CASTPGGNTIYF. CDR3 coding DNA: TGTGCCAGCACCCCCGGGGGAAACACCATATATTTT.

The chain is built from TRBV18 and TRBJ2-3; D unclear. The V end was cut by 6 bases, the J end by 0 bases, with 10 bases between. Per the germline V gene, CDR1 is KGHSH and CDR2 is LQKENI. The CDR3 consists of 14 residues. The CDR3 protein is CASSRKDSTDTQYF. In nucleotides, the CDR3 is TGTGCCAGCTCCCGCAAGGACAGCACAGATACGCAGTATTTT.

V usage is TRBV6-4 and J usage is TRBJ2-1; the D gene is possibly TRBD2 (5 bases). V was pared by 0 bases and J by 6 bases, with 12 bases between. Germline V gives CDR1 MRHNA, CDR2 SNTAGT. This CDR3 comprises 15 residues. DNA for the CDR3: TGTGCCAGCAGTGACTCGCCAGCGGAGTCCAATGAGCAGTTCTTC. Translating it yields CASSDSPAESNEQFF.

V gene TRBV6-6 combines with J gene TRBJ2-3; 13 nucleotides agree with TRBD2. The CDR3 is 14 amino acids. CDR1 and CDR2 (germline): MNHNY, SVGAGI (reference sequence). The trim removed 4 bases at V and 13 bases at J, leaving 8 bases unmatched. The chain's CDR3 is CASSSPGLAGRKYF. DNA for the CDR3: TGTGCCAGCAGTTCACCGGGACTAGCGGGAAGGAAGTATTTT.

The chain carries TRBV7-2 and TRBJ2-6; the D gene is possibly TRBD2 (5 bases). Germline V gives CDR1 SGHTA, CDR2 FQGNSA. The CDR3 has 15 residues. Trimming took off 5 bases at V and 0 bases at J, with 8 bases between the two ends. CDR3 sequence (DNA): TGTGCCAGCAGCGACTACAGCTCTGGGGCCAACGTCCTGACTTTC. Encoded protein: CASSDYSSGANVLTF. Drawing the rest from reference TRBV7-2 and TRBJ2-6, the complete variable domain is GAGVSQSPSNKVTEKGKDVELRCDPISGHTALYWYRQSLGQGLEFLIYFQGNSAPDKSGLPSDRFSAERTGGSVSTLTIQRTQQEDSAVYLCASSDYSSGANVLTFGAGSRLTVL.

This chain links TRBV7-8 with TRBJ2-2; D gene uncertain. The CDR3 totals 12 residues. V lost 6 bases and J lost 8, with 10 bases in between. Germline V gene lookup returns CDR1 SGHVS and CDR2 FQNEAQ. The CDR3 DNA reads as TGTGCCAGCAGTAAAAGGGCTGGGGAGCTGTTTTTT. Translation: CASSKRAGELFF. Full variable domain (outside the CDR3, taken from reference TRBV7-8 and TRBJ2-2): GAGVSQSPRYKVAKRGQDVALRCDPISGHVSLFWYQQALGQGPEFLTYFQNEAQLDKSGLPSDRFFAERPEGSVSTLKIQRTQQEDSAVYLCASSKRAGELFFGEGSRLTVL.

The chain links TRBV5-4 to TRBJ1-6, with 9 bases fitting TRBD1. This CDR3 has 15 residues. The junction had 5 bases not matched to a gene; V was cut back by 4 bases and J by 6 bases. The V gene's germline CDR1 is SGHNT and CDR2 YYREEE (reference sequence). CDR3 residues: CASSPRTGANSPLHF. Here the CDR3 DNA reads TGTGCCAGCAGCCCCCGGACAGGGGCTAATTCACCCCTCCACTTT.

The chain uses TRBV11-2 and TRBJ2-5; D might be TRBD2 (6 bases). This CDR3 contains 15 residues. The V gene lost 1 base and the J gene lost 2 bases, with 11 bases spanning the gap. The germline gives CDR1 SGHAT, CDR2 FQNNGV. CDR3 in amino acids: CASSLAPSAQETQYF. The CDR3 DNA is TGTGCCAGCAGCTTAGCCCCTAGCGCTCAAGAGACCCAGTACTTC.

The CDR3 region is CASRRLGRGDQPQHF. In DNA form, the CDR3 reads TGTGCCAGCAGAAGACTTGGTAGGGGAGATCAGCCCCAGCATTTT. The gene calls are TRBV2 and TRBJ1-5; the D gene is possibly TRBD1 (5 bases). Trimming cost V 6 bases and J 5 bases, with 17 bases left between them. CDR1 is SNHLY, CDR2 FYNNEI, per germline. The CDR3 runs to 15 residues.

This chain links TRBV10-2 with TRBJ2-3, with D unresolved. Looked up from germline, CDR1 is WSHSY and CDR2 is SAAADI. CDR3 size: 14 residues. Deletions cut 0 bases from V and 1 base from J, with 5 bases between. The CDR3 spells CASSESGGTDTQYF. Written as DNA, the CDR3 is TGCGCCAGCAGTGAGTCCGGAGGCACAGATACGCAGTATTTT.

V gene TRBV2 combines with J gene TRBJ2-3; D ambiguous. CDR1 and CDR2 (germline): SNHLY, FYNNEI. V gave up 7 bases and J gave up 2 bases, with 13 bases separating them. The CDR3 is 14 amino acids. CDR3 DNA sequence: TGTGCCAGCATCCAGCCCTTACCCACAGATACGCAGTATTTT. Translating it yields CASIQPLPTDTQYF.

Only a few counts were recorded for this clone. The rearrangement links TRBV5-6 to TRBJ1-2; D gene uncertain. CDR3 length equals 14 residues. V lost 0 bases, J lost 8 bases, and 14 bases lay in between. Germline V gene data show CDR1 as SGHDT and CDR2 as YYEEEE. CDR3 loop: CASSLAKGAGGYTF. The CDR3 DNA follows: TGTGCCAGCAGCTTGGCCAAGGGAGCGGGGGGCTACACCTTC. The entire variable domain, with the rest obtained from reference TRBV5-6 and TRBJ1-2, is as follows: DAGVTQSPTHLIKTRGQQVTLRCSPKSGHDTVSWYQQALGQGPQFIFQYYEEEERQRGNFPDRFSGHQFPNYSSELNVNALLLGDSALYLCASSLAKGAGGYTFGSGTRLTVV.

V and J are TRBV5-4 and TRBJ2-3; 8 nucleotides match TRBD2. The J segment lost 2 bases and the V segment lost 1 base, leaving 9 bases of the junction unmatched. Germline V CDR1 and CDR2: SGHNT, YYREEE (reference sequence). This CDR3 contains 17 residues. The CDR3: CASSLTGRGGPTDTQYF. The CDR3 region has the DNA TGTGCCAGCAGCTTGACGGGTCGGGGGGGCCCCACAGATACGCAGTATTTT.

V gene TRBV29-1 combines with J gene TRBJ1-5; the D gene is possibly TRBD1 (6 bases). This CDR3 has 15 amino acids. With 1 base removed from V and 4 bases from J, the gap between germline ends came to 14 bases. The germline V gene encodes CDR1 SQVTM and CDR2 ANQGSEA. The CDR3 region has the DNA TGCAGCGTTGAAGTTGAAGGGGGAGGGAATCAGCCCCAGCATTTT. Translated, it gives CSVEVEGGGNQPQHF.

The V call is TRBV3-1 (or the pseudogene TRBV3-2), the J call TRBJ1-1; D is ambiguous. This CDR3 region has 14 residues. CDR1 LGHDT and CDR2 YNNKEL come from the germline V gene (reference sequence). V lost 4 bases and J 5 bases, leaving 14 bases between the germline ends. CDR3: CASSPKLVGTEAFF. Here the CDR3 DNA reads TGTGCCAGCAGCCCCAAGTTAGTGGGAACTGAAGCTTTCTTT.

The chain links TRBV5-4 to TRBJ1-2, with D possibly TRBD1 on 5 matching bases. The CDR3 is 15 residues long. V was pared by 0 bases and J by 0 bases, with 9 bases between. Germline values: CDR1 SGHNT, CDR2 YYREEE (reference sequence). In DNA, the CDR3 is TGTGCCAGCAGCTTGGGGGGAGGGGCTAACTATGGCTACACCTTC. Translation: CASSLGGGANYGYTF.

The chain combines TRBV18 with TRBJ2-5; no firm D call. The germline gives CDR1 KGHSH, CDR2 LQKENI. The CDR3 length is 14 residues. Trimming cost V 1 base and J 1 base, with 7 bases left between them. The CDR3 reads CASSPLFTQETQYF. The DNA for the CDR3 is TGTGCCAGCTCACCACTTTTTACCCAAGAGACCCAGTACTTC. Full variable domain (remainder filled in from reference TRBV18 and TRBJ2-5): NAGVMQNPRHLVRRRGQEARLRCSPMKGHSHVYWYRQLPEEGLKFMVYLQKENIIDESGMPKERFSAEFPKEGPSILRIQQVVRGDSAAYFCASSPLFTQETQYFGPGTRLLVL.

The chain couples TRBV5-6 to TRBJ2-1, with 8 bases matching TRBD2. The V gene end was trimmed by 4 bases and the J gene end by 7 bases; junction bases not matched to a gene: 10. The CDR3 consists of 15 residues. Germline V gene sequence: CDR1 SGHDT, CDR2 YYEEEE. CDR3 loop: CASSAPGRGVNEQFF. In DNA, the CDR3 is TGTGCCAGCAGCGCCCCTGGGCGGGGGGTGAATGAGCAGTTCTTC.